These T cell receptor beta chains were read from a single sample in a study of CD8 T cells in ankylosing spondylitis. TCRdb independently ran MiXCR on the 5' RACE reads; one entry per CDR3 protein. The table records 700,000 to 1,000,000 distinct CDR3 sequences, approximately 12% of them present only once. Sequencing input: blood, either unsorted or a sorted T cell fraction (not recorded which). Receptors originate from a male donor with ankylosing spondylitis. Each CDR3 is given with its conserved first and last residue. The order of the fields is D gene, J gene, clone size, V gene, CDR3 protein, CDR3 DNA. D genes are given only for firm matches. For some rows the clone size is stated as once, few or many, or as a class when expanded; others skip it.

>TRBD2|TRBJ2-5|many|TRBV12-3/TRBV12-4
CASSLAGARETQYF
TGTGCCAGCAGTCTAGCGGGAGCGAGAGAGACCCAGTACTTC
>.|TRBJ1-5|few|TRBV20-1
CSVVDSINQPQHF
TGCAGTGTCGTCGACAGTATCAATCAGCCCCAGCATTTT
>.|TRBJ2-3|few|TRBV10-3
CAISERSSTSTDTQYF
TGTGCCATCAGTGAGCGTAGTAGCACTAGCACAGATACGCAGTATTTT
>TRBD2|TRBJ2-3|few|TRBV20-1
CSARDILAGVDTQYF
TGCAGTGCTAGAGATATACTAGCGGGGGTAGATACGCAGTATTTT
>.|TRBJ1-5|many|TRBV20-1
CSASEVAGQPQHF
TGCAGTGCTAGCGAGGTGGCAGGTCAGCCCCAGCATTTT
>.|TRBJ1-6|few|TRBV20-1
CSASGTMSSYNSPLHF
TGCAGTGCCTCCGGGACGATGAGCTCCTATAATTCACCCCTCCACTTT
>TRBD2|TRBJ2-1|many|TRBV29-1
CSAHGASGPNEQFF
TGCAGCGCCCACGGGGCTAGCGGGCCCAATGAGCAGTTCTTC
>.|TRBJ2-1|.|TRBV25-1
CATLSGEQFF
TGTGCCACCCTTTCTGGAGAGCAGTTCTTC
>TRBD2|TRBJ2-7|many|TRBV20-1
CSAKSSGRPYEQYF
TGCAGTGCTAAATCTAGCGGGAGACCTTACGAGCAGTACTTC
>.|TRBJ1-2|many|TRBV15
CATSRYTRDGENYGYTF
TGTGCCACCAGCAGATACACGCGGGACGGGGAAAACTATGGCTACACCTTC
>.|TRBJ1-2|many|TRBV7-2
CASSLGGVAYGYTF
TGTGCCAGCAGCTTAGGGGGCGTGGCTTATGGCTACACCTTC
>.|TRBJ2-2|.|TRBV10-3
CAISESRMANTGELFF
TGTGCCATCAGTGAGTCACGGATGGCTAACACCGGGGAGCTGTTTTTT
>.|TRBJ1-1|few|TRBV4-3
CASSQAAGMNTEAFF
TGCGCCAGCAGCCAAGCTGCGGGAATGAACACTGAAGCTTTCTTT
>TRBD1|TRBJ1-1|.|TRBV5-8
CASSLGTGGITEAFF
TGTGCCAGCAGCTTGGGGACAGGGGGTATAACTGAAGCTTTCTTT
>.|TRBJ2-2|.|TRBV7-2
CASSLGFSTGELFF
TGTGCCAGCAGCTTAGGTTTCAGCACCGGGGAGCTGTTTTTT
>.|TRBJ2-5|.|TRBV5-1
CASSFPDRAQYF
TGCGCCAGCAGCTTCCCCGATCGGGCCCAGTACTTC
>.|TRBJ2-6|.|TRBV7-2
CASSTRGTGANVLTF
TGTGCCAGCAGTACTAGGGGGACTGGGGCCAACGTCCTGACTTTC
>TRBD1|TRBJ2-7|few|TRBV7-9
CASRPGQAMSYEQYF
TGTGCCAGCAGACCTGGACAGGCGATGTCCTACGAGCAGTACTTC
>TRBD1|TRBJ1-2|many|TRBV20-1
CSARDSGQAVHYGYTF
TGCAGTGCTAGAGATTCGGGACAGGCAGTTCACTATGGCTACACCTTC
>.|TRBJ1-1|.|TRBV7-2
CASSARNSVAFF
TGTGCCAGCAGCGCCCGGAACAGTGTAGCTTTCTTT
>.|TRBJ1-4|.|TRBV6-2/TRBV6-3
CASSPNRPQREKLFF
TGTGCCAGCAGCCCGAACCGCCCTCAACGTGAAAAACTGTTTTTT
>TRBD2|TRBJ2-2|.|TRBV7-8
CASSLLAGQNTGELFF
TGTGCCAGCAGCTTACTAGCGGGACAGAACACCGGGGAGCTGTTTTTT
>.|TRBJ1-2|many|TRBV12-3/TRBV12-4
CASSNRVRVYGYTF
TGTGCCAGCAGTAACAGGGTTCGGGTCTATGGCTACACCTTC
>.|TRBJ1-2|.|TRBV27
CASSLQGIANYGYTF
TGTGCCAGCAGTTTACAGGGCATAGCTAACTATGGCTACACCTTC